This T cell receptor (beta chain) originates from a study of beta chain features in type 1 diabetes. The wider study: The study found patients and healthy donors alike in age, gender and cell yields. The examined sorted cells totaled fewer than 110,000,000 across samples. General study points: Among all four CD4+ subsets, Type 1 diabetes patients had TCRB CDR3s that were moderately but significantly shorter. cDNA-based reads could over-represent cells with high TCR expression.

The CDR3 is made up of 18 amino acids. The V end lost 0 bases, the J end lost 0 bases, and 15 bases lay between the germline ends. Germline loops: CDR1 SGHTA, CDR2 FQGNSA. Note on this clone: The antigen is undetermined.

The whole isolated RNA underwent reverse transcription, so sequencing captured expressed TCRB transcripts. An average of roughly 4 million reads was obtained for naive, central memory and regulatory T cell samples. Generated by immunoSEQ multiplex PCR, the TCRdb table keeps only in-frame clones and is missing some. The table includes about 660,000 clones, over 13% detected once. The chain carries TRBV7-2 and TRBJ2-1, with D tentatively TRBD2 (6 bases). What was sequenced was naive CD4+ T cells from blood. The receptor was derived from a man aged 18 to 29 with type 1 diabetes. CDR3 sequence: CASSLAHWGVDSYNEQFF. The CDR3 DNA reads TGTGCCAGCAGCTTAGCGCATTGGGGGGTGGACTCCTACAATGAGCAGTTCTTC.